What follows are 21 T cell receptor beta chains derived from one specimen sequenced in a study of beta chain features in type 1 diabetes. Expressed TCRB transcripts were sequenced because the entire RNA isolate underwent reverse transcription. Data came from immunoSEQ multiplex PCR; TCRdb stores just in-frame clones and leaves some out. The sample comprises approximately 380,000 clones, about 15% of which are singletons, and 0.019% rests with the top ten. The sample was naive CD4+ T cells from blood. These receptors came from a woman aged 18 to 35 in good health.

The V call is TRBV2, the J call TRBJ2-7; a weak D match, TRBD1 (7 bases). This CDR3 comprises 14 residues. Deletions cut 7 bases from V and 3 bases from J, with 16 bases between. CDR1 is SNHLY, CDR2 FYNNEI, per germline. CDR3 nucleotides: TGTGCCAGCACCGAGGGGGCCGGGAGCTACGAGCAGTACTTC. Its translation: CASTEGAGSYEQYF.

The chain combines TRBV29-1 with TRBJ2-1; 7 bases are shared with TRBD1. The length of the CDR3 is 14 residues. The V segment lost 3 bases and the J segment 8 bases; nucleotides outside the gene matches: 10. The germline gives CDR1 SQVTM, CDR2 ANQGSEA. CDR3 in DNA: TGCAGCGTTGACGTGAGGGGGCAGTCCCATGAGCAGTTCTTC. As protein: CSVDVRGQSHEQFF.

This clone was seen only a few times. This chain links TRBV6-5 with TRBJ2-7; 7 positions match TRBD2. The germline V gene has CDR1 MNHEY and CDR2 SVGAGI. The CDR3 is 13 amino acids. The V gene end was trimmed by 3 bases and the J gene end by 6 bases; junction bases not matched to a gene: 5. The chain's CDR3 is CASSYRGEGEQYF. The CDR3 DNA reads TGTGCCAGCAGTTATCGTGGGGAGGGCGAGCAGTACTTC.

The V call is TRBV4-3, the J call TRBJ1-4; maybe TRBD1 (5 bases). From germline, CDR1 is LGHNA and CDR2 YSLEER. The ends were cut back, 0 bases at V and 6 bases at J, with 20 bases in the middle. There are 18 residues in the CDR3. In nucleotides, the CDR3 is TGCGCCAGCAGCCAAGATTGGGTCAATTGGGGCCTTTATGAAAAACTGTTTTTT. Its protein is CASSQDWVNWGLYEKLFF.

This clone showed up just a few times. V usage is TRBV28 and J usage is TRBJ2-4; 11 positions agree with TRBD2. Germline assignment: CDR1 MDHEN and CDR2 SYDVKM. The trim removed 6 bases at V and 5 bases at J, leaving 6 bases unmatched. This CDR3 is 15 amino acids long. The DNA for the CDR3 is TGTGCCAGCAGGGGACCGGGACTAGCGGAAAACATTCAGTACTTC. Translated: CASRGPGLAENIQYF.

A few counts support this clone. The chain employs TRBV29-1 and TRBJ2-7; 9 nucleotides agree with TRBD1. The V segment lost 6 bases and the J segment 5 bases; nucleotides outside the gene matches: 8. The CDR3 has 13 amino acids. Germline CDR1 and CDR2: SQVTM and ANQGSEA. CDR3 sequence (DNA): TGCAGCGTCGCCGGGACAGGGTACCACGAGCAGTACTTC. Protein sequence: CSVAGTGYHEQYF.

The V gene is TRBV7-2, the J gene TRBJ2-7, with 11 bases that match TRBD1. CDR3 length: 14 residues. CDR1 SGHTA and CDR2 FQGNSA come from the germline V gene. The trim removed 2 bases at V and 7 bases at J, leaving 4 bases unmatched. The CDR3 is CASSLYRDRGEQYF. The CDR3 DNA reads TGTGCCAGCAGCTTATACCGGGACAGGGGGGAGCAGTACTTC. Drawing the rest from reference TRBV7-2 and TRBJ2-7, the complete variable domain is GAGVSQSPSNKVTEKGKDVELRCDPISGHTALYWYRQSLGQGLEFLIYFQGNSAPDKSGLPSDRFSAERTGGSVSTLTIQRTQQEDSAVYLCASSLYRDRGEQYFGPGTRLTVT.

The sample holds a few counts of this clone. This chain uses TRBV28 with TRBJ2-3; 12 bases line up with TRBD2. The junction had 4 bases not matched to a gene; V was cut back by 4 bases and J by 5 bases. Germline V gene data show CDR1 as MDHEN and CDR2 as SYDVKM. The CDR3 totals 15 residues. In DNA, the CDR3 is TGTGCCAGCAGTTCCGCTAGCGGGAGGGTAGATACGCAGTATTTT. Amino acid sequence: CASSSASGRVDTQYF.

The J gene is TRBJ2-2, the V gene TRBV30; 7 positions agree with TRBD2. V shed 8 bases, J shed 4 bases, and the junction held 19 bases outside the gene matches. CDR3 size: 17 residues. Germline V CDR1 and CDR2: GTSNPN, SVGIG (reference sequence). This chain's CDR3 is CARDPSRGDSTTGELFF. In DNA, the CDR3 is TGTGCCCGCGACCCCTCCCGGGGGGACTCAACCACCGGGGAGCTGTTTTTT.

The table lists this clone with a few counts. The CDR3 loop reads CASSLGTEIAKNIQYF. The CDR3 DNA is TGTGCCAGCAGTTTGGGGACAGAAATAGCCAAAAACATTCAGTACTTC. The chain carries TRBV28 and TRBJ2-4; 7 bases align to TRBD1. The CDR3 is 16 residues long. CDR1 is MDHEN and CDR2 is SYDVKM in the germline V gene. J lost 0 bases, V lost 3 bases, and 5 bases had no gene match.

This clone was counted between two and nine times. The chain carries TRBV30 and TRBJ2-7; 11 positions agree with TRBD2. The germline CDR1 and CDR2 sequences are GTSNPN and SVGIG (reference sequence). The CDR3 consists of 15 residues. V shed 4 bases, J shed 5 bases, and the junction held 10 bases outside the gene matches. This chain's CDR3 is CAWTPRLAGLHEQYF. CDR3 DNA: TGTGCCTGGACCCCCCGACTAGCGGGACTCCACGAGCAGTACTTC.

This clone has more than one count but fewer than ten. The rearrangement links TRBV10-3 to TRBJ2-1, with D uncertain. V shed 3 bases and J shed 3 bases, with 12 bases lying between them. The CDR3 contains 15 residues. Germline V gene data show CDR1 as ENHRY and CDR2 as SYGVKD. The CDR3 DNA sequence: TGTGCCATCAGTGATGCTCGAGAGATCTACAATGAGCAGTTCTTC. This sequence encodes CAISDAREIYNEQFF.

This clone was recorded a few times. The chain couples TRBV19 to TRBJ1-1; maybe TRBD1 (5 bases). Trimming cost V 10 bases and J 1 base, with 16 bases left between them. The CDR3 runs to 14 residues. The V gene's germline CDR1 is LNHDA and CDR2 SQIVND (reference sequence). The CDR3 spells CATKRQGSNTEAFF. CDR3 bases: TGTGCCACCAAACGGCAGGGATCGAACACTGAAGCTTTCTTT.

This clone came up a few times. The gene calls are TRBV2 and TRBJ2-5; TRBD2 matches at 12 bases. Germline CDR1 is SNHLY and CDR2 is FYNNEI. The CDR3 extends over 13 amino acids. With V trimmed by 9 bases and J by 2 bases, 1 base remained unmatched. In DNA form, the CDR3 reads TGTGCCAGGACTAGCGGGAGTCAAGAGACCCAGTACTTC. Its translation is CARTSGSQETQYF.

The chain couples TRBV30 to TRBJ1-1, with TRBD1 identical over 8 bases. The CDR3 sequence is 15 residues long. After removal of 3 bases from V and 0 bases from J, the junction contained 6 bases not matched to a gene. Germline V gene lookup returns CDR1 GTSNPN and CDR2 SVGIG (reference sequence). Here the CDR3 reads CAWRGNRGMNTEAFF. The CDR3 nucleotides are TGTGCCTGGAGGGGGAACAGGGGGATGAACACTGAAGCTTTCTTT.

The sample holds a few counts of this clone. The chain is built from TRBV11-2 and TRBJ2-3; a possible D gene is TRBD2 (5 bases). The V and J ends lost 5 bases and 0 bases respectively, with 18 bases between them. Germline V gene lookup returns CDR1 SGHAT and CDR2 FQNNGV. The CDR3 totals 17 residues. Here the CDR3 reads CASSPYGMRESTDTQYF. CDR3 nucleotide sequence: TGTGCCAGCAGCCCCTATGGGATGAGGGAGAGCACAGATACGCAGTATTTT.

The V gene is TRBV4-1, the J gene TRBJ2-4; 8 nucleotides line up with TRBD2. The V gene's germline CDR1 is MGHRA and CDR2 YSYEKL. Unmatched junction bases numbered 5, after V lost 1 base and J lost 0 bases. This CDR3 spans 17 amino acids. The CDR3 DNA reads TGCGCCAGCAGCCAAGGACGGCTAGCGGGAGCCAAAAACATTCAGTACTTC. Translation: CASSQGRLAGAKNIQYF.

The V gene is TRBV7-6, the J gene TRBJ2-7; TRBD2 aligns across 9 bases. V was pared by 5 bases and J by 2 bases, with 7 bases of the junction left unmatched. Per the germline V gene, CDR1 is SGHVS and CDR2 is FNYEAQ. The CDR3 totals 15 residues. CDR3 DNA: TGTGCCAGCAGCAAATTCGGGACTAGCCCCTACGAGCAGTACTTC. Protein sequence: CASSKFGTSPYEQYF.

V is TRBV18 and J is TRBJ2-2, with TRBD2 as a possible D gene (5 bases). V was pared by 4 bases and J by 5 bases, with 5 bases between. CDR1 KGHSH and CDR2 LQKENI come from the germline V gene. The CDR3 extends over 12 amino acids. In DNA, the CDR3 is TGTGCCAGCTCACGAGGGACCGGGGAGCTGTTTTTT. Translation gives CASSRGTGELFF.

The genes are TRBV9 and TRBJ2-7, with D tentatively TRBD1 (6 bases). Trimming shortened V by 5 bases and J by 2 bases, and 11 bases separated the two germline ends. Germline assignment: CDR1 SGDLS and CDR2 YYNGEE. This CDR3 has 13 residues. CDR3 in DNA: TGTGCCAGCAGTCTGGACAGCCCCTACGAGCAGTACTTC. The encoded protein is CASSLDSPYEQYF.

The chain combines TRBV29-1 with TRBJ2-3; the D gene is possibly TRBD1 (6 bases). V was trimmed by 5 bases and J by 4 bases, leaving 19 bases between them. CDR3 length: 15 residues. Germline V CDR1 and CDR2: SQVTM, ANQGSEA. CDR3 DNA: TGCAGCGTTCTAATTACAGGGAGTTGGGCAGATACGCAGTATTTT. Protein: CSVLITGSWADTQYF.